This TCR beta chain came from a study of immune evolution from preneoplasia to lung adenocarcinoma. TCRdb's copy holds only in-frame clones and misses some; the assay was immunoSEQ multiplex PCR. The data hold several thousand clones, with roughly four fifths observed a single time. The J segment lost 1 base and the V segment lost 4 bases, leaving 4 bases of the junction unmatched. The length of the CDR3 is 15 residues. Germline assignment: CDR1 WNHNN and CDR2 SYGVQD (reference sequence). This clone is categorized as medium-sized (0.01 to 0.1%). The TCR originated in a donor at least 70 years old with lung adenocarcinoma. Some clones in this sample may be carry-over from other donors' samples. The sequenced material came from FFPE atypical adenomatous hyperplasia tissue from the lung. Subset here: atypical adenomatous hyperplasia (AAH), lung preneoplasia. This rearrangement joins TRBV10-1 to TRBJ1-1; 9 bases fit TRBD1. Here the CDR3 DNA reads TGCGCCAGCAGTGCGACGGGACAGGGGAACACTGAAGCTTTCTTT. Its protein is CASSATGQGNTEAFF.